The T cell receptor beta chain under discussion was sequenced for a study of T cell responses to AZD1222 COVID-19 vaccine. Study-level points and caveats: Repertoires were obtained solely post-peak T cell response. The reported proportion of spike-specific TCRs targeting unmutated variant regions was nearly half. Most donors were white British, females outnumbered males, and clonal diversity was possibly underestimated. Spike regions recognized by vaccine-associated CD4 TCRs spanned the protein, led by 160-218 and 743-854.

V was trimmed by 5 bases and J by 2 bases, leaving 7 bases between them. Germline CDR1 reads LGHDT; CDR2 reads YNNKEL (reference sequence). The CDR3 loop spans 13 amino acids. This clone was seen a handful of times. Its target is not known. The protocol was immunoSEQ multiplex PCR, while the TCRdb copy is restricted to in-frame clones and leaves out a portion. The data hold 200,000 or so clones, with about nine tenths observed a single time. The specimen comprised peripheral blood, sampled on day 0 of MenACWY control vaccination. This sequence joins TRBV3-1 (or the pseudogene TRBV3-2) and TRBJ2-1, with no clear D. The origin of this receptor is an adult in good health. Here the CDR3 DNA reads TGTGCCAGCAGCACCCTGACCTACAATGAGCAGTTCTTC. Translated: CASSTLTYNEQFF.